This T cell receptor beta chain was captured by sequencing in a study of T cells after yellow fever vaccination. Looking at the study overall: It was SMART-Seq v4 Ultra Low Input that prepared the fractions with low cell numbers.

Via MiXCR, TCRdb re-called the 5' RACE reads, giving one row per CDR3 protein. Here the sample spans over 250,000 distinct CDR3 sequences, over 3.5% being singletons. Points on this clonotype: What it binds is unknown.

General study results and limits: After the booster, 95% to 98% of CD4 and more than 85% of CD8 primary-response clones were re-detected.

CDR1 is DFQATT, CDR2 SNEGSKA, per germline (reference sequence). V lost 8 bases to trimming and J lost 10 bases, with 21 bases between them. The CDR3 is 13 amino acids. This chain links TRBV20-1 with TRBJ2-1, with D perhaps matching TRBD1 (9 bases). The sequence came from a young man who received the YFV17D yellow fever vaccine. The sample consisted of PBMCs, taken 5 days after the yellow fever booster vaccination. The CDR3 is CSWGTGLAGEQFF. CDR3 coding DNA: TGCAGTTGGGGGACAGGGTTAGCGGGGGAGCAGTTCTTC.